Below, 27 T cell receptor beta chains from the same sample are listed, as sequenced in a study of tumor-infiltrating lymphocytes in primary liver carcinoma (dated by TCRdb to about 2017). The instrument given in TCRdb is Illumina HiSeq 2500. A constant-region primer and ProtoScript II reverse transcriptase were used to reverse-transcribe TCRbeta-specific cDNA from about 0.55 ug total RNA. TCRbeta libraries were built with three nested multiplex PCR rounds, a slightly modified ARM-PCR procedure. Each of the first two PCR rounds ran for about 10 cycles and used multiplex TRBV1-TRBV30 forward primers together with a Cbeta reverse primer. TCRdb passed the public sequencing reads through fastp at Q25 and MiXCR, retaining productive beta sequences. CDR3 protein sequences are deduplicated, and each keeps its most common genes and DNA. This sample comprises 100,000 to 150,000 distinct CDR3 sequences, 60% to 70% of them detected only once. The top ten clonotypes cover approximately 9.7% of the sample.

Without any cell sorting, total RNA and DNA were extracted together from approximately 20-30 mg of bulk tissue using the AllPrep DNA/RNA mini kit. Specimen: liver tumor tissue from sampling region 1. This specimen's cell subset or site label, interpreted: tumor region T1, superior pole. Receptor source: a woman aged 60-75 years with primary liver carcinoma and hepatitis B virus infection.

With respect to this clonotype: Mismatch with germline at one junction end may stem from a read error. The gene calls are TRBV11-2 and TRBJ2-3; tentatively, D is TRBD2 (6 bases). The CDR3 sequence is 15 residues long. Germline lookup yields CDR1 SGHAT and CDR2 FQNNGV. CDR3 in amino acids: CANSPGLAGPDTQYF. DNA of the CDR3: TGTGCCAACAGCCCGGGACTGGCGGGACCAGATACGCAGTATTTT.

Notes on this clonotype: Since a much larger clone is just one base distant, this may be a read error. V and J are TRBV5-1 and TRBJ2-2; D possibly corresponds to TRBD1 (6 bases). Germline assignment: CDR1 SGHRS and CDR2 YFSETQ. There are 13 residues in the CDR3. Here the CDR3 reads CATNTGNTGVLFF. In DNA form, the CDR3 reads TGCGCCACCAACACAGGGAACACCGGGGTGCTGTTTTTT.

This clonotype was recorded only once. A junction end diverges from the germline sequence, so it may reflect a read error. This rearrangement joins TRBV11-2 to TRBJ1-2; D call uncertain. The V gene's germline CDR1 is SGHAT and CDR2 FQNNGV. The CDR3 consists of 16 residues. CDR3 bases: TGTGCTAGCAGCTTAGTTCAAGGGTCTAAAGGGTATGGCTACACCTTC. It translates to CASSLVQGSKGYGYTF.

Comment on this clonotype: The junction and the germline gene differ at one end; a read error may be behind it. The chain links TRBV11-2 to TRBJ2-7; the D gene is possibly TRBD1 (6 bases). Germline CDR1 and CDR2: SGHAT and FQNNGV. This CDR3 is 14 amino acids long. The CDR3 nucleotides are TGTGTCAGCAGCCGCGACAGGATCTCGGACGAGCAGTACTTC. Its protein product is CVSSRDRISDEQYF.

The V and J genes are TRBV5-1 and TRBJ2-5, with 7 bases lining up with TRBD2. In germline, CDR1 is SGHRS, CDR2 YFSETQ. J was trimmed by 1 base and V by 4 bases; bases with no gene match: 19. CDR3 size: 19 residues. In DNA form, the CDR3 reads TGCGCCAGCAGCCGCCAGATTACGGGAGGATCCCAACTCCAAGAGACCCAGTACTTC. Its translation is CASSRQITGGSQLQETQYF.

With regard to this clonotype: Because the CDR3 is missing its conserved closing phenylalanine or tryptophan, this is likely a read error. The chain is built from TRBV11-3 and TRBJ2-7; no reliable D call. Germline CDR1 is SGHNT and CDR2 is YENEEA. V was cut by 0 bases and J by 2 bases, with 14 bases left in between. There are 16 residues in the CDR3. The CDR3 nucleotides are TGTGCCAGCAGCTTAGAAAAGGGTGGCGGACCCTACGAGCAGTACTCC. It encodes CASSLEKGGGPYEQYS.

Of note for this clonotype: One junction end disagrees with the germline gene, perhaps due to a read error. V usage is TRBV29-1 and J usage is TRBJ1-3; D is ambiguous. This CDR3 is built from 13 residues. Germline CDR1 is SQVTM and CDR2 is ANQGSEA. CDR3 sequence (DNA): TGCAGCGTTGAAGAGAACCGTGGAAACACCACATATTTC. Translated: CSVEENRGNTTYF.

As for this clonotype: This likely comes from a read error, as the CDR3 has no conserved phenylalanine or tryptophan at its end. The chain links TRBV14 to TRBJ2-2; no clear D gene. The CDR3 contains 16 residues. The germline gives CDR1 SGHDN, CDR2 FVKESK. This chain's CDR3 is CSSSQKLTANTGELFL. As DNA, the CDR3 is TGTTCCAGCAGCCAAAAACTCACAGCGAACACCGGGGAGCTGTTTCTT.

In regard to this clonotype: This clone may be a read error of a much larger clone one base away. This chain connects TRBV12-3 or TRBV12-4 to TRBJ1-1; tentative D call: TRBD1 (6 bases). The CDR3 consists of 12 residues. V shed 7 bases and J shed 7 bases, with 13 bases lying between them. CDR3: CASIKGGVEAFF. In DNA, the CDR3 is TGTGCCAGCATAAAGGGGGGTGTTGAAGCTTTCTTT.

This clonotype appeared a few times. This may be a read error, as it is one base from a much larger clone. The chain employs TRBV5-1 and TRBJ2-1; D is unresolved. Trimming shortened V by 1 base and J by 8 bases, and 22 bases separated the two germline ends. CDR3 size: 17 residues. The germline V gene has CDR1 SGHRS and CDR2 YFSETQ. For the CDR3, the DNA is TGCGCCAGCAGCTTGAGCCCCCGTCCCAGGCCGGATCATGAGCAGTTCTTC. As protein: CASSLSPRPRPDHEQFF.

Ten or more counts support this clonotype. CDR3 nucleotides: TGTGCCAGCAGGTTCGGGCAGAACTATGGCTACACCTTC. Translating it yields CASRFGQNYGYTF. This chain joins TRBV6-5 and TRBJ1-2, with unresolved D. Germline V gene lookup returns CDR1 MNHEY and CDR2 SVGAGI. With 6 bases removed from V and 2 bases from J, the gap between germline ends came to 10 bases. The CDR3 covers 13 residues.

In the case of this clonotype: At one boundary the junction diverges from the germline segment, which might be a read error. This chain uses TRBV12-3 or TRBV12-4 with TRBJ1-4; D is undetermined. The CDR3 has 14 amino acids. The CDR3 region has the DNA TGTGCCTGCAGTCGCTTGGGAGGAAATGAAAAGCTGTTTTTT. This gives the protein CACSRLGGNEKLFF.

This clonotype has at least ten counts. The rearrangement uses TRBV10-1 and TRBJ2-1; D possibly corresponds to TRBD2 (6 bases). Germline CDR1 is WNHNN and CDR2 is SYGVQD (reference sequence). V lost 4 bases to trimming and J lost 3 bases, with 7 bases between them. This CDR3 is built from 13 residues. CDR3 nucleotides: TGCGCCAGCAGTGGGGGGGACTACAATGAGCAGTTCTTC. Encoded protein: CASSGGDYNEQFF.

Of note for this clonotype: With a much larger clone just one base away, this may be a read error. No conserved phenylalanine or tryptophan is present at the end of the CDR3, so a read error is the likely explanation. The chain joins TRBV4-2 to TRBJ1-5; 9 nucleotides agree with TRBD1. The V gene's germline CDR1 is LGHNA and CDR2 YNFKEQ. The CDR3 has 17 residues. The junction had 10 bases not matched to a gene; V was cut back by 0 bases and J by 7 bases. DNA for the CDR3: TGTGCCAGCAGCCAAGACTCGACCGGGACAGGGAAACAGCCCCAGCATCTT. Translation: CASSQDSTGTGKQPQHL.

Worth noting for this clonotype: The junction shows a germline mismatch at one end, possibly a read error. V is TRBV30 and J is TRBJ1-5, with D uncertain. Germline loops: CDR1 GTSNPN, CDR2 SVGIG (reference sequence). The CDR3 has 15 residues. Here the CDR3 DNA reads TGTACCTGGAGTGCCTGGGCTTATAGCAATCAGCCCCAGCATTTT. It codes for CTWSAWAYSNQPQHF.

To note about this clonotype: A much larger clone differs by one base, so this may be a read error. V gene TRBV29-1 combines with J gene TRBJ1-1; 10 nucleotides match TRBD1. This CDR3 has 14 residues. Looked up from germline, CDR1 is SQVTM and CDR2 is ANQGSEA. CDR3 region: CGVKPGQGQTEAFF. CDR3 sequence (DNA): TGCGGCGTTAAACCGGGACAGGGGCAAACTGAAGCTTTCTTT.

V is TRBV6-1 and J is TRBJ2-2, with a weak D call TRBD1 (5 bases). CDR3 length: 12 amino acids. With 5 bases removed from V and 11 bases from J, the gap between germline ends came to 12 bases. In germline, CDR1 is MNHNS, CDR2 SASEGT. The CDR3 DNA reads TGTGCCAGCAGTTGGGGCATCGGTGAGCTGTTTTTT. Translation gives CASSWGIGELFF.

In regard to this clonotype: At one of its ends the junction is not consistent with the germline gene, which may arise from a read error. The chain couples TRBV11-3 to TRBJ1-1; D is undetermined. The CDR3 is made up of 13 amino acids. Germline-derived CDR1 and CDR2 are SGHNT and YENEEA. In DNA form, the CDR3 reads TGTGCCAGCAGCTTAATGGCAAACATTGAAGCTTTTTTT. Translating gives CASSLMANIEAFF.

This clonotype has a count of ten or more. The chain joins TRBV7-8 to TRBJ1-2; D remains ambiguous. Trimming cost V 1 base and J 8 bases, with 17 bases left between them. In germline, CDR1 is SGHVS, CDR2 FQNEAQ. The CDR3 consists of 15 residues. The CDR3 nucleotides read TGTGCCAGCAGCTTAGTACCAGCCTCTTTGTTAGGCTACACCTTC. The encoded protein is CASSLVPASLLGYTF.

Comment on this clonotype: A clone one base away is much larger, so this may be a read error. The chain's CDR3 is CASSYAGLNTEAFF. DNA for the CDR3: TGTGCCAGCAGTTACGCAGGGCTGAACACTGAAGCTTTCTTT. The rearrangement uses TRBV6-6 and TRBJ1-1, with D possibly being TRBD1 (5 bases). Germline CDR1 reads MNHNY; CDR2 reads SVGAGI (reference sequence). V was shortened by 2 bases and J by 0 bases, with 7 bases between the two germline ends. The CDR3 runs 14 residues.

Comment on this clonotype: With a much larger clone just one base away, this may be a read error. The chain uses TRBV6-1 and TRBJ1-5; D is undetermined. CDR3 length: 15 amino acids. CDR1 and CDR2 from the germline V gene are MNHNS and SASEGT. With 0 bases removed from V and 6 bases from J, the gap between germline ends came to 12 bases. The CDR3 loop is CASSEAAWASQPQHF. The DNA for the CDR3 is TGTGCCAGCAGTGAAGCGGCCTGGGCATCTCAGCCCCAGCATTTT.

With respect to this clonotype: A much more abundant neighbour one base away suggests this may be a read error. V gene TRBV6-5 combines with J gene TRBJ2-1; 8 bases map to TRBD1. The CDR3 consists of 14 residues. Germline values: CDR1 MNHEY, CDR2 SVGAGI. The trim removed 5 bases at V and 4 bases at J, leaving 4 bases unmatched. The CDR3 sequence is CASSQQGVYNEQFF. The CDR3 DNA is TGTGCCAGCAGTCAACAGGGGGTTTACAATGAGCAGTTCTTC.

About this clonotype: This may stem from a read error, because a much larger clone lies one nucleotide away. This chain uses TRBV28 with TRBJ1-5; D unresolved. Per the germline V gene, CDR1 is MDHEN and CDR2 is SYDVKM. The CDR3 is 13 amino acids. The CDR3 loop reads CASRGQLNQTQHF. The CDR3 nucleotides are TGTGCCAGCAGAGGCCAGCTCAATCAGACCCAGCATTTT. Based on the CDR3 plus reference TRBV28 and TRBJ1-5, the full variable domain is DVKVTQSSRYLVKRTGEKVFLECVQDMDHENMFWYRQDPGLGLRLIYFSYDVKMKEKGDIPEGYSVSREKKERFSLILESASTNQTSMYLCASRGQLNQTQHFGDGTRLSIL.

Concerning this clonotype: This may arise from a read error, as a much more abundant clone is one base away. The chain is built from TRBV6-6 and TRBJ2-3; D is unclear. In germline, CDR1 is MNHNY, CDR2 SVGAGI (reference sequence). The CDR3 covers 12 residues. The V gene lost 2 bases and the J gene lost 7 bases, with 7 bases spanning the gap. In nucleotides, the CDR3 is TGTGCCAGCAGTTACGTCGCAAATACGCAGTATTTT. This sequence encodes CASSYVANTQYF.

Note on this clonotype: Germline is not matched at one junction end, which may reflect a read error. The V call is TRBV6-1, the J call TRBJ1-1; D is perhaps TRBD1 (5 bases). CDR3 length: 13 amino acids. In germline, CDR1 is MNHNS, CDR2 SASEGT. The CDR3 region is CVSVARENTEAFF. DNA for the CDR3: TGTGTCAGCGTTGCCAGGGAGAACACTGAAGCTTTCTTT.

As to this clonotype: This may come from a read error, since a much larger clone is one base off. The gene calls are TRBV6-2 or TRBV6-3 and TRBJ2-6; D call uncertain. The CDR3 is 17 residues long. Germline V gene data show CDR1 as MNHEY and CDR2 as SVGEGT. CDR3 loop: CTSRTYGRNSGANVLTF. CDR3 in DNA: TGTACCAGCAGAACCTATGGACGAAACTCTGGGGCCAACGTCCTGACTTTC.

There are many counts of this clonotype. The CDR3 loop is CASGPDTGAYEQYF. The CDR3 nucleotides are TGTGCTAGTGGTCCGGACACGGGCGCCTACGAGCAGTACTTC. The V gene is TRBV12-5, the J gene TRBJ2-7, with a weak D call TRBD1 (5 bases). Between the trimmed V and J ends, which lost 5 bases and 2 bases, there was a span of 13 bases. Germline V gene sequence: CDR1 LGHNT, CDR2 FRNRAP. The CDR3 runs to 14 residues.